This TCR beta chain came from a study of patients and donors after allogeneic stem cell transplantation. This CDR3 comprises 18 residues. CDR1 is MNHEY and CDR2 is SVGEGT in the germline V gene. V lost 4 bases and J lost 1; bases outside the gene matches: 10. MiXCR was run by TCRdb on the RT-PCR reads, yielding one entry per CDR3 protein. Of 84,000 or so distinct CDR3 sequences in the sample, around 48% were seen once. The V call is TRBV6-2 or TRBV6-3, the J call TRBJ2-1, with 10 bases aligning to TRBD2. This receptor was obtained from a human donor who was either an allogeneic HSCT recipient or a stem cell or donor lymphocyte infusion donor (not recorded which). It is not recorded whose cells these are; they may come from a transplant donor. What was sequenced was blood, either unsorted or a sorted T cell fraction (not recorded which). CDR3 region: CASSWWTSGVPSYNEQFF. The CDR3 DNA reads as TGTGCCAGCAGTTGGTGGACTAGCGGAGTCCCTTCCTACAATGAGCAGTTCTTC.